Presented here are 8 T cell receptor beta chains from one specimen sequenced in a study of regulatory T cells in long-lasting Graves disease. Specified time point: newly diagnosed GD, antithyroid drugs for less than 3 months. The TCR library used RNA extracted from PBMCs. With iRepertoire HTBI primers and Arm-PCR of CDR3 regions, TCR beta libraries were built. TCRdb re-called the multiplex PCR reads with MiXCR, one entry per CDR3 protein. The sample records roughly 400,000 distinct CDR3 sequences, less than 20% being singletons. These same data were also listed under a study on T cells in Graves' hyperthyroidism and ophthalmopathy.

The sample was peripheral blood mononuclear cells (PBMCs), taken at new diagnosis, from a patient treated with antithyroid drugs. These receptors were obtained from a woman aged 18-30 years with Graves disease.

This clonotype was picked up many times. The chain recombines TRBV29-1 with TRBJ2-7; 10 bases are shared with TRBD2. Germline CDR1 and CDR2: SQVTM and ANQGSEA. V shed 5 bases and J 0 bases; nucleotides not matched to a gene: 4. The CDR3 sequence is 14 residues long. In DNA, the CDR3 is TGCAGCGTTCAGCGGGGGGGGAGCTCCTACGAGCAGTACTTC. This gives the protein CSVQRGGSSYEQYF.

V and J are TRBV5-8 and TRBJ2-1; unclear D gene. CDR3 length equals 12 residues. Trimming pared 0 bases from V and 7 bases from J, leaving 5 bases between. The V gene's germline CDR1 is SGHTS and CDR2 YDEGEE. This CDR3 reads CASSLAKNEQFF. CDR3 in DNA: TGTGCCAGCAGCTTGGCTAAGAATGAGCAGTTCTTC.

The chain joins TRBV5-6 to TRBJ2-2; TRBD2 aligns across 12 bases. After removal of 4 bases from V and 3 bases from J, the junction contained 10 bases not matched to a gene. The CDR3 is 18 residues long. The V gene's germline CDR1 is SGHDT and CDR2 YYEEEE. Written as DNA, the CDR3 is TGTGCCAGCAGCCGCCGAAGACTAGCGGGAGAGGACACCGGGGAGCTGTTTTTT. Its translation: CASSRRRLAGEDTGELFF.

This chain joins TRBV5-1 and TRBJ2-7; D gene uncertain. This CDR3 is built from 13 residues. Trimming shortened V by 6 bases and J by 2 bases, and 12 bases separated the two germline ends. Germline V gene sequence: CDR1 SGHRS, CDR2 YFSETQ. CDR3 bases: TGCGCCAGCACCACCGGGTTGACCTACGAGCAGTACTTC. This encodes CASTTGLTYEQYF.

Concerning this clonotype: With a much larger clone just one base away, this may be a read error. This chain connects TRBV4-2 to TRBJ2-7; 8 bases align to TRBD2. The V gene end was trimmed by 8 bases and the J gene end by 0 bases; junction bases not matched to a gene: 6. CDR3 length equals 14 residues. Germline V lookup: CDR1 LGHNA, CDR2 YNFKEQ. The DNA for the CDR3 is TGTGCCAGCTCGGAGCGGGGGTGCTCCTACGAGCAGTACTTC. Amino acid sequence: CASSERGCSYEQYF.

The chain has TRBV11-2 and TRBJ1-4; D uncertain. Germline loops: CDR1 SGHAT, CDR2 FQNNGV. V was shortened by 3 bases and J by 5 bases, with 7 bases between the two germline ends. The CDR3 extends over 13 amino acids. CDR3 sequence reads: CASSFGVNEKLFF. For the CDR3, the DNA is TGTGCCAGCAGCTTCGGGGTGAATGAAAAACTGTTTTTT.

This clonotype was seen more than once but under ten times. This rearrangement joins TRBV30 to TRBJ2-5; 8 bases are shared with TRBD2. Per germline, CDR1 GTSNPN and CDR2 SVGIG (reference sequence). Germline trimming cut 0 bases from V and 5 bases from J; bases unmatched to any gene: 5. The CDR3 sequence is 14 residues long. CDR3 amino acids: CAWSVGLAGETQYF. CDR3 in DNA: TGTGCCTGGAGTGTAGGTCTAGCGGGCGAGACCCAGTACTTC.

The chain combines TRBV12-3 or TRBV12-4 with TRBJ2-7, with D maybe TRBD1 (5 bases). The CDR3 runs 11 residues. The V gene lost 10 bases and the J gene lost 7 bases, with 14 bases spanning the gap. As DNA, the CDR3 is TGTGCCAACAGCCAAGGGGAAGAGCAGTACTTC. Translating gives CANSQGEEQYF.